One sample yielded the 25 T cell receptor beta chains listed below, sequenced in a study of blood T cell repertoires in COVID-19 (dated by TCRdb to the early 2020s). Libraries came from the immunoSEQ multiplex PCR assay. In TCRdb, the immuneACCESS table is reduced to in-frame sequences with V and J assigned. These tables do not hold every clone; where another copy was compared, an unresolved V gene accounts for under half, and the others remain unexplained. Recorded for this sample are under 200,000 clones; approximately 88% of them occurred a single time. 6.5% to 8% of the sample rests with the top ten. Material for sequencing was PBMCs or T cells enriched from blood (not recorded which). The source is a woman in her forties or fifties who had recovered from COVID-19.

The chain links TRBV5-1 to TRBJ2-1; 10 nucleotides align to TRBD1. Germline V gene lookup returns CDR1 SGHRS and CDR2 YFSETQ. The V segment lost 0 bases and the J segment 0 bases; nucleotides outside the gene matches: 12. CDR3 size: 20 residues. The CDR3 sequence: CASSLAGQGQIKSSYNEQFF. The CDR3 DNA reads TGCGCCAGCAGCTTGGCGGGACAGGGGCAAATAAAGAGCTCCTACAATGAGCAGTTCTTC.

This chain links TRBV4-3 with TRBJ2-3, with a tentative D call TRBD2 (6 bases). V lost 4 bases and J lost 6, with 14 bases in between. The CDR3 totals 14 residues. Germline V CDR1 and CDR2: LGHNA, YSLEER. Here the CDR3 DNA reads TGCGCCAGCAGCCCTGGGTGGGGGAGGGATACGCAGTATTTT. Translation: CASSPGWGRDTQYF.

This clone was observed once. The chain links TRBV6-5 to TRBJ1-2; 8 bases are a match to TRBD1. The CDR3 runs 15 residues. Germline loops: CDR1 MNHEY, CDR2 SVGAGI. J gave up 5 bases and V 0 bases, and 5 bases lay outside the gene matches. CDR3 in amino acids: CASSYSSGTGYGYTF. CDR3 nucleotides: TGTGCCAGCAGTTACTCGAGCGGGACAGGTTATGGCTACACCTTC.

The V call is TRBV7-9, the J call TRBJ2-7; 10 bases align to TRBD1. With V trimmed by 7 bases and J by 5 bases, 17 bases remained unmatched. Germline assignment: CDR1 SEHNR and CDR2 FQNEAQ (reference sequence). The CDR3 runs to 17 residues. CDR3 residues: CASTLAVTGTGENEQYF. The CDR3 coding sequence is TGTGCCAGCACCCTGGCAGTCACCGGGACAGGGGAGAACGAGCAGTACTTC.

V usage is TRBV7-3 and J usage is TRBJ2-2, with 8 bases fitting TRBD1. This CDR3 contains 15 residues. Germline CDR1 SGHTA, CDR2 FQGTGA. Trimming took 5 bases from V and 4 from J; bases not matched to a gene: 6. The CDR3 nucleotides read TGTGCCAGCAGCCCGCGGACAGGGCCCACCGGGGAGCTGTTTTTT. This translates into CASSPRTGPTGELFF.

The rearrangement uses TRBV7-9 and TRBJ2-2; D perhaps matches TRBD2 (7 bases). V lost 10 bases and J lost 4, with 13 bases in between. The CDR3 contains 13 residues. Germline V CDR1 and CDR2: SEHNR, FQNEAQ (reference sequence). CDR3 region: CATRGGLTGELFF. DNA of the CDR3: TGTGCCACCAGGGGAGGGCTCACCGGGGAGCTGTTTTTT.

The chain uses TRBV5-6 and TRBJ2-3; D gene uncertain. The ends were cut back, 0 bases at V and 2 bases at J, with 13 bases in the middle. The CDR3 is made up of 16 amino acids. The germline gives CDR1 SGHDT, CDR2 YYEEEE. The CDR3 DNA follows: TGTGCCAGCAGCTTGGCCGGCGGCGCCCTCACAGATACGCAGTATTTT. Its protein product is CASSLAGGALTDTQYF.

CDR3 sequence (DNA): TGTGCCAGCAGCTTAATGGACGGACTCTCTGGAAACACCATATATTTT. Amino acid sequence: CASSLMDGLSGNTIYF. J is TRBJ1-3 and V is TRBV7-8; D unclear. Between the trimmed V and J ends, which lost 2 bases and 0 bases, there was a span of 11 bases. The CDR3 is made up of 16 amino acids. The germline V gene has CDR1 SGHVS and CDR2 FQNEAQ.

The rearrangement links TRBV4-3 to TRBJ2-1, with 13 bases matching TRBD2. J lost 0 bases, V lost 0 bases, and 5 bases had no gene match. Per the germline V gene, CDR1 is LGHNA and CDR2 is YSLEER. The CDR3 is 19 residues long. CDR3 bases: TGCGCCAGCAGCCAAGATACGACTAGCGGGGGGCTCTCCTACAATGAGCAGTTCTTC. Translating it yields CASSQDTTSGGLSYNEQFF.

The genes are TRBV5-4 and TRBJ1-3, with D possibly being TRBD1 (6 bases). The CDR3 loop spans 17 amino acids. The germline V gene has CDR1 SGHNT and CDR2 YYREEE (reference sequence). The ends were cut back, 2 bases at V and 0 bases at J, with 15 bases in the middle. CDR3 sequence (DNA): TGTGCCAGCAGCTTTCGTCAGGGGTCCTACTCTGGAAACACCATATATTTT. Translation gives CASSFRQGSYSGNTIYF.

CDR3 loop: CASSLVGGGYNEQFF. The CDR3 nucleotides read TGTGCCAGCAGCTTGGTCGGGGGGGGTTACAATGAGCAGTTCTTC. The V call is TRBV5-4, the J call TRBJ2-1; TRBD2 matches 8 bases. Germline CDR1 is SGHNT and CDR2 is YYREEE (reference sequence). The CDR3 is 15 residues long. The ends lost 0 bases at V and 4 bases at J; junction bases unmatched: 3. The full variable domain, rest sourced from reference TRBV5-4 and TRBJ2-1, is ETGVTQSPTHLIKTRGQQVTLRCSSQSGHNTVSWYQQALGQGPQFIFQYYREEENGRGNFPPRFSGLQFPNYSSELNVNALELDDSALYLCASSLVGGGYNEQFFGPGTRLTVL.

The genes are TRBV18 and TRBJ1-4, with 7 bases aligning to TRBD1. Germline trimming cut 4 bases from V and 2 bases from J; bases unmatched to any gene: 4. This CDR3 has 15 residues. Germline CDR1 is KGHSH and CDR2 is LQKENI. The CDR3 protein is CASSLMTGTNEKLFF. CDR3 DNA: TGTGCCAGCTCACTCATGACAGGGACTAATGAAAAACTGTTTTTT. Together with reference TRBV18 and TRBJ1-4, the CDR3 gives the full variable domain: NAGVMQNPRHLVRRRGQEARLRCSPMKGHSHVYWYRQLPEEGLKFMVYLQKENIIDESGMPKERFSAEFPKEGPSILRIQQVVRGDSAAYFCASSLMTGTNEKLFFGSGTQLSVL.

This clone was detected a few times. CDR3 sequence: CAWRIQVGGSPLHF. Here the CDR3 DNA reads TGTGCCTGGAGAATCCAGGTGGGTGGGTCACCCCTCCACTTT. This rearrangement joins TRBV30 to TRBJ1-6; no clear D gene. CDR1 is GTSNPN and CDR2 is SVGIG in the germline V gene (reference sequence). V was shortened by 3 bases and J by 10 bases, with 16 bases between the two germline ends. The CDR3 is made up of 14 amino acids.

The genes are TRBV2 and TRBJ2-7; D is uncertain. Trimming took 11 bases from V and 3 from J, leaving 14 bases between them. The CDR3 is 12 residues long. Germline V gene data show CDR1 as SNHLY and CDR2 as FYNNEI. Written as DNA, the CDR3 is TGTGCCTCAGAGTTACTAAACTACGAGCAGTACTTC. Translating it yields CASELLNYEQYF. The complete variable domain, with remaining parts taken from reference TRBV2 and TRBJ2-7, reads EPEVTQTPSHQVTQMGQEVILRCVPISNHLYFYWYRQILGQKVEFLVSFYNNEISEKSEIFDDQFSVERPDGSNFTLKIRSTKLEDSAMYFCASELLNYEQYFGPGTRLTVT.

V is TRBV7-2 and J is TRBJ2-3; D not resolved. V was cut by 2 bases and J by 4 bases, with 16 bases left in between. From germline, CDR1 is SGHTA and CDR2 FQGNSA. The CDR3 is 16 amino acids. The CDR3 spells CASSLLRLPPSDTQYF. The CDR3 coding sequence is TGTGCCAGCAGCTTACTGCGTCTACCCCCCTCAGATACGCAGTATTTT.

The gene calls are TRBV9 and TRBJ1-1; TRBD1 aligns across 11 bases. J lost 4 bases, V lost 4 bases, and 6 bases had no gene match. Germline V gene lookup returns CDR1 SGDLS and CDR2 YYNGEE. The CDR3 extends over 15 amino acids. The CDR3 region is CASSSTGTGGTEAFF. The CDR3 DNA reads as TGTGCCAGCAGCTCTACCGGGACAGGGGGCACTGAAGCTTTCTTT.

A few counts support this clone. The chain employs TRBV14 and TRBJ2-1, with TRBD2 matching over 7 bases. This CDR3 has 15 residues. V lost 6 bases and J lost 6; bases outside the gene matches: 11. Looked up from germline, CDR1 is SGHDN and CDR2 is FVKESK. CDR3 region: CASSLLPSGGNEQFF. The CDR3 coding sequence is TGTGCCAGCAGTCTCCTCCCCTCGGGGGGCAATGAGCAGTTCTTC.

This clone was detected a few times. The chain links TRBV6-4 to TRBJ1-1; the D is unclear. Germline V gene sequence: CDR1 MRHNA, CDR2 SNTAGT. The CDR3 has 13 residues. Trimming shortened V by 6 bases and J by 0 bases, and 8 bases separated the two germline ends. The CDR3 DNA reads TGTGCCAGCAGCGAGAACTTGAACACTGAAGCTTTCTTT. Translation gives CASSENLNTEAFF.

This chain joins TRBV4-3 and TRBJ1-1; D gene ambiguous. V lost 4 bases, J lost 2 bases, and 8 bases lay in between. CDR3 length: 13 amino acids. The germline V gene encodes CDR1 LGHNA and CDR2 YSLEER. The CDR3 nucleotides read TGCGCCAGCAGCCCACGCGGTAACACTGAAGCTTTCTTT. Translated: CASSPRGNTEAFF.

CDR3 DNA sequence: TGTGCCAGCAGCTTAGGGGGGACTAGCGGGGCCTACGAGCAGTACTTC. Its translation: CASSLGGTSGAYEQYF. The chain carries TRBV7-2 and TRBJ2-7; 13 nucleotides agree with TRBD2. CDR3 length equals 16 residues. Trimming cost V 1 base and J 2 bases; bases outside gene matches: 2. Germline assignment: CDR1 SGHTA and CDR2 FQGNSA.

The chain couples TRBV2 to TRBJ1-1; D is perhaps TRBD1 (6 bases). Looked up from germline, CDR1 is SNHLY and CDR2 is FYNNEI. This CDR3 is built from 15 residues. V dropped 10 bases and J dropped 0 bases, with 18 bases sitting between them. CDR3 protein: CATVEGQTMNTEAFF. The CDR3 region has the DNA TGTGCCACCGTCGAAGGACAGACCATGAACACTGAAGCTTTCTTT.

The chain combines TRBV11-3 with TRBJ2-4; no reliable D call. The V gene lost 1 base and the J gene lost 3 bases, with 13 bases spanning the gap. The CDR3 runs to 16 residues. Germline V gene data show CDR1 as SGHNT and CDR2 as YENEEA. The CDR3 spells CASSLVRSADKNIQYF. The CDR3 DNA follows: TGTGCCAGCAGCTTAGTACGGTCCGCGGACAAAAACATTCAGTACTTC.

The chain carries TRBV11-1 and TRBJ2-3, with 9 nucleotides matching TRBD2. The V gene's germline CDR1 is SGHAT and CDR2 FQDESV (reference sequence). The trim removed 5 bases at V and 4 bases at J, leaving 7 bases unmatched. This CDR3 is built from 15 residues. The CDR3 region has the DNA TGTGCCAGCAGCCCTAGCGGGGTCGGCGCAGATACGCAGTATTTT. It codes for CASSPSGVGADTQYF.

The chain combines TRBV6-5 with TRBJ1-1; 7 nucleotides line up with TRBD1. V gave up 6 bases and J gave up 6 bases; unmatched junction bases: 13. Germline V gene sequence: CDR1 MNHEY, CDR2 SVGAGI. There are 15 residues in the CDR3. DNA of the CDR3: TGTGCCAGCAGAGATTTAGGGGGCGAAGGGGCTGAAGCTTTCTTT. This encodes CASRDLGGEGAEAFF.

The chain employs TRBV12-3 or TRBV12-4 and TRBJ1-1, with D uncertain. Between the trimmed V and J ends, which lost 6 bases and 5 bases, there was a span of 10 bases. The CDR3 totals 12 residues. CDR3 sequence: CASSPRVTEAFF. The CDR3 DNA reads TGTGCCAGCAGCCCTCGGGTTACTGAAGCTTTCTTT.